The entry below gives a single T cell receptor beta chain sequence along with its context. The target antigen is unknown. Template switching added a universal primer site; cDNA carried unique molecular identifiers. One entry per CDR3 protein results from TCRdb running MiXCR on the 5' RACE reads. The profile shows approximately 260,000 distinct CDR3 sequences, about 9% of them singletons. This record belongs to a study of identical twins. General study results and limits: Memory repertoires showed no such pattern, whereas abundant cord blood beta clonotypes carried fewer insertions. Some out-of-frame alpha sequences were shared by twins, and these showed excess low generation probability.

The data also belong to a second study, concerning yellow fever vaccine responses in identical twins.

This receptor was identified in a woman aged 18-35 years in good health. Sequenced sample: CD8+ T cells sorted from blood.

CDR3 DNA: TGTGCCAGCAGCGTAGAGGCAGATTCCTACAATGAGCAGTTCTTC. Protein sequence: CASSVEADSYNEQFF. The V and J genes are TRBV9 and TRBJ2-1; D is unclear. The length of the CDR3 is 15 residues. The germline gives CDR1 SGDLS, CDR2 YYNGEE. The V end was cut by 0 bases, the J end by 1 base, with 8 bases between. Full variable domain (outside the CDR3, taken from reference TRBV9 and TRBJ2-1): DSGVTQTPKHLITATGQRVTLRCSPRSGDLSVYWYQQSLDQGLQFLIQYYNGEERAKGNILERFSAQQFPDLHSELNLSSLELGDSALYFCASSVEADSYNEQFFGPGTRLTVL.